In its sample, the clone carrying this TCR beta chain was seen many times. Its target is unknown. The CDR3 regions of TCR beta were amplified from RNA transcripts. The HTBI primer set served for first-round RT-PCR of the TCR CDR3. A single record per CDR3 protein comes from TCRdb applying MiXCR to the multiplex PCR reads. The profile covers about 760,000 distinct CDR3 sequences, with around a third appearing a single time and roughly 30% taken by the ten largest. Clinical symptoms, serum thyroxine and TRAb, thyroid ultrasound and orbital computed tomography together formed the diagnostic basis. These data come from a study of T cells in Graves' hyperthyroidism and ophthalmopathy. The germline V gene has CDR1 SEHNR and CDR2 FQNEAQ (reference sequence). There are 12 residues in the CDR3. V dropped 1 base and J dropped 8 bases, with 8 bases sitting between them. Overall study findings and caveats: Most thyroid clonotypes that were expanded above 0.001 also turned up in blood.

The chain employs TRBV7-9 and TRBJ1-2; D gene unclear. The sequenced sample consisted of blood. This clonotype was obtained from a middle-aged woman with Graves' hyperthyroidism. CDR3 residues: CASSLELEGYTF. The CDR3 bases are TGTGCCAGCAGCTTAGAGTTGGAGGGCTACACCTTC.